This entry is about one T cell receptor beta chain. No antigen is known for it. The sample originates from a study of T-cell reconstitution after alpha-beta-depleted transplantation in children. Study results and caveats: Certain patients had high TCRbeta diversity at day 60, and it came from recipient T cells and thymic progenitors that survived. Hyperexpanded clones declined; after one year, newly produced T cells mostly supplied diversity.

V shed 2 bases and J shed 2 bases, with 13 bases lying between them. The CDR3 covers 15 residues. Germline V lookup: CDR1 DFQATT, CDR2 SNEGSKA (reference sequence). Unique molecular identifiers were used in preparing the TCRbeta library. TCRdb re-called the PCR reads with MiXCR, one entry per CDR3 protein. This table has 500,000 to 750,000 distinct CDR3 sequences, 10% to 15% appearing once. The chain links TRBV20-1 to TRBJ1-5, with D unclear. Sequencing used PBMCs, mostly from graft donor cells, obtained 360 days after TCRalphabeta/CD19-depleted stem cell transplant. The sequence was obtained from a male patient aged 10-17 years who had a stem cell transplant for acute myeloid leukemia, so the T cells may come from the graft donor. In DNA form, the CDR3 reads TGCAGTGCTAGACCGATCGGGAGTCGCAATCAGCCCCAGCATTTT. Its translation is CSARPIGSRNQPQHF.